The 28 T cell receptor beta chains listed next were all sequenced from one sample in a study of blood T cells in healthy people across ages. The authors ran a second PCR of roughly 7 to 11 cycles using a sample-barcoded 5' primer and a J-beta primer mix. TCRdb ran MiXCR on the 5' RACE reads and lists one entry per CDR3 protein. The table shows roughly 800,000 distinct CDR3 sequences, with roughly 64% occurring only once. The sample taken for sequencing was blood. The source is a man aged 25-40 years in good health.

The rearrangement uses TRBV6-2 or TRBV6-3 and TRBJ1-1; D not resolved. Trimming took 6 bases from V and 1 from J, leaving 6 bases between them. This CDR3 has 12 residues. Germline V gene lookup returns CDR1 MNHEY and CDR2 SVGEGT. For the CDR3, the DNA is TGTGCCAGCAGCGACCCGAACACTGAAGCTTTCTTT. Protein: CASSDPNTEAFF.

The rearrangement joins TRBV12-3 or TRBV12-4 to TRBJ1-1; D uncertain. With 1 base removed from V and 5 bases from J, the gap between germline ends came to 5 bases. The CDR3 is 12 residues long. The CDR3 DNA reads as TGTGCCAGCAGTTTAGGTCAGACTGAAGCTTTCTTT. Protein sequence: CASSLGQTEAFF.

The V gene is TRBV25-1, the J gene TRBJ1-4; D remains ambiguous. V was clipped by 6 bases and J by 8 bases, with 19 bases between them. From germline, CDR1 is MGHDK and CDR2 SYGVNS. There are 15 residues in the CDR3. The CDR3 protein is CASSALSQEDEKLFF. The CDR3 region has the DNA TGTGCCAGCAGCGCTCTATCCCAGGAGGACGAAAAACTGTTTTTT.

This chain links TRBV6-6 with TRBJ2-6; possibly TRBD2 for D (6 bases). The CDR3 runs 16 residues. V was pared by 5 bases and J by 3 bases, with 14 bases between. Germline CDR1 is MNHNY and CDR2 is SVGAGI (reference sequence). In DNA, the CDR3 is TGTGCCAGCAGTCCCTCGCGGGAAGGTGGGGCCAACGTCCTGACTTTC. Translating gives CASSPSREGGANVLTF.

V usage is TRBV2 and J usage is TRBJ2-1; possibly TRBD2 for D (5 bases). The germline V gene encodes CDR1 SNHLY and CDR2 FYNNEI. Trimming shortened V by 4 bases and J by 1 base, and 8 bases separated the two germline ends. This CDR3 region has 14 residues. The CDR3 nucleotides read TGTGCCAGCAGTGGAGGGTTATCCTACAATGAGCAGTTCTTC. Its protein product is CASSGGLSYNEQFF.

This sequence joins TRBV7-9 and TRBJ1-2; D is perhaps TRBD1 (5 bases). Between the trimmed V and J ends, which lost 1 base and 5 bases, there was a span of 11 bases. Germline CDR1 and CDR2: SEHNR and FQNEAQ (reference sequence). The CDR3 contains 14 residues. CDR3 nucleotide sequence: TGTGCCAGCAGCTTAGACAGGCAAACTTATGGCTACACCTTC. As protein: CASSLDRQTYGYTF.

This CDR3 is CSAQPGSGYGYTF. The CDR3, as DNA: TGCAGTGCTCAACCGGGGTCGGGCTATGGCTACACCTTC. The chain carries TRBV20-1 and TRBJ1-2; D call uncertain. This CDR3 is built from 13 residues. Germline lookup yields CDR1 DFQATT and CDR2 SNEGSKA (reference sequence). Trimming removed 5 bases from V and 4 bases from J, with 14 bases in between.

The V and J genes are TRBV15 and TRBJ2-4; 7 positions agree with TRBD2. J lost 0 bases, V lost 3 bases, and 8 bases had no gene match. This CDR3 region has 17 residues. Germline V gives CDR1 LNHNV, CDR2 YYDKDF (reference sequence). The CDR3 DNA sequence: TGTGCCACCAGCAGGATAACTAGCGCGGGAGCCAAAAACATTCAGTACTTC. Amino acids: CATSRITSAGAKNIQYF.

The V call is TRBV27, the J call TRBJ2-1, with D possibly being TRBD1 or TRBD2 (5 bases each). V gave up 2 bases and J gave up 9 bases, with 8 bases separating them. This CDR3 contains 12 residues. Germline V gives CDR1 MNHEY, CDR2 SMNVEV (reference sequence). The chain's CDR3 is CASSLLGGEQFF. Written as DNA, the CDR3 is TGTGCCAGCAGTTTACTTGGGGGTGAGCAGTTCTTC.

The rearrangement uses TRBV7-8 and TRBJ2-4, with TRBD1 matching over 7 bases. In germline, CDR1 is SGHVS, CDR2 FQNEAQ. The CDR3 consists of 13 residues. Trimming took 5 bases from V and 8 from J; bases not matched to a gene: 6. The CDR3 loop reads CASSPGGGDIQYF. As DNA, the CDR3 is TGTGCCAGCAGCCCAGGGGGTGGGGACATTCAGTACTTC.

The CDR3 is CAWSVTGTSTEAFF. The DNA for the CDR3 is TGTGCCTGGAGTGTGACAGGGACCAGCACTGAAGCTTTCTTT. The chain carries TRBV30 and TRBJ1-1, with TRBD1 matching 7 bases. Germline loops: CDR1 GTSNPN, CDR2 SVGIG (reference sequence). This CDR3 contains 14 residues. V lost 0 bases and J lost 4; bases outside the gene matches: 5.

This clonotype was recorded a few times. The gene calls are TRBV12-3 or TRBV12-4 and TRBJ2-1; TRBD1 matches at 9 bases. This CDR3 has 13 residues. Trimming took 5 bases from V and 7 from J; bases not matched to a gene: 3. The CDR3 coding sequence is TGTGCCAGCAGTCTCGGACAGGGGAATGAGCAGTTCTTC. This gives the protein CASSLGQGNEQFF.

The chain couples TRBV28 to TRBJ2-6, with D maybe TRBD1 (6 bases). The V and J ends lost 6 bases and 4 bases respectively, with 13 bases between them. The CDR3 covers 15 residues. In germline, CDR1 is MDHEN, CDR2 SYDVKM. CDR3 bases: TGTGCCAGCAGCTACGGGACACCAGGGGCCAACGTCCTGACTTTC. Its translation is CASSYGTPGANVLTF.

The rearrangement joins TRBV5-4 to TRBJ1-5; D gene ambiguous. This CDR3 has 15 amino acids. V shed 4 bases and J shed 0 bases, with 11 bases lying between them. CDR1 SGHNT and CDR2 YYREEE come from the germline V gene (reference sequence). Here the CDR3 DNA reads TGTGCCAGCAGCGACGCCGGAGATAGCAATCAGCCCCAGCATTTT. This sequence encodes CASSDAGDSNQPQHF. The variable domain in full, with the rest retrieved from reference TRBV5-4 and TRBJ1-5, is ETGVTQSPTHLIKTRGQQVTLRCSSQSGHNTVSWYQQALGQGPQFIFQYYREEENGRGNFPPRFSGLQFPNYSSELNVNALELDDSALYLCASSDAGDSNQPQHFGDGTRLSIL.

This clonotype has only a few counts. The CDR3 here is CASSTGTVNEQYF. CDR3 coding DNA: TGTGCCAGCAGCACAGGGACAGTCAACGAGCAGTACTTC. This sequence joins TRBV7-6 and TRBJ2-7, with 7 bases that match TRBD1. The junction had 6 bases not matched to a gene; V was cut back by 5 bases and J by 5 bases. The CDR3 runs to 13 residues. Per germline, CDR1 SGHVS and CDR2 FNYEAQ.

This clonotype was seen a few times. V usage is TRBV7-2 and J usage is TRBJ2-1, with unresolved D. In germline, CDR1 is SGHTA, CDR2 FQGNSA. V was shortened by 5 bases and J by 7 bases, with 12 bases between the two germline ends. CDR3 length: 13 residues. The CDR3 reads CASSQLWANEQFF. The CDR3 DNA sequence: TGTGCCAGCAGCCAATTGTGGGCTAATGAGCAGTTCTTC.

This clonotype was counted a few times. V gene TRBV29-1 combines with J gene TRBJ1-1; a weak D match, TRBD1 (6 bases). V dropped 3 bases and J dropped 7 bases, with 15 bases sitting between them. Germline assignment: CDR1 SQVTM and CDR2 ANQGSEA. This CDR3 has 13 amino acids. CDR3 sequence reads: CSVDQSRGGEAFF. CDR3 DNA sequence: TGCAGCGTTGACCAGAGTCGAGGGGGTGAAGCTTTCTTT.

The chain joins TRBV5-1 to TRBJ2-1; D remains unclear. V was pared by 0 bases and J by 8 bases, with 6 bases between. The germline gives CDR1 SGHRS, CDR2 YFSETQ. This CDR3 is built from 12 residues. This chain's CDR3 is CASSLGVDEQFF. Here the CDR3 DNA reads TGCGCCAGCAGCTTGGGGGTGGATGAGCAGTTCTTC.

This clonotype came up many times. The chain recombines TRBV4-3 with TRBJ2-1; possibly TRBD2 for D (5 bases). V lost 1 base, J lost 5 bases, and 6 bases lay in between. CDR1 and CDR2 (germline): LGHNA, YSLEER. This CDR3 has 13 amino acids. CDR3 region: CASSQALDNEQFF. CDR3 DNA: TGCGCCAGCAGCCAAGCACTAGACAATGAGCAGTTCTTC.

This clonotype was detected ten times or more. This chain joins TRBV29-1 and TRBJ1-4; TRBD1 might be the D (5 bases). CDR3 length equals 15 residues. V dropped 0 bases and J dropped 10 bases, with 18 bases sitting between them. The V gene's germline CDR1 is SQVTM and CDR2 ANQGSEA. CDR3 bases: TGCAGCGTTGAAGATCCAGGGTCTCAGGATGGAAAACTGTTTTTT. Its protein product is CSVEDPGSQDGKLFF.

The chain joins TRBV6-5 to TRBJ2-3; 7 bases are a match to TRBD1. The junction had 3 bases not matched to a gene; V was cut back by 5 bases and J by 1 base. In germline, CDR1 is MNHEY, CDR2 SVGAGI. The CDR3 contains 14 residues. The CDR3 loop is CASSKGQGTDTQYF. CDR3 DNA sequence: TGTGCCAGCAGTAAAGGACAGGGCACAGATACGCAGTATTTT.

The J gene is TRBJ2-5, the V gene TRBV6-5, with D perhaps matching TRBD1 (6 bases). Germline V CDR1 and CDR2: MNHEY, SVGAGI. The CDR3 has 14 residues. V dropped 1 base and J dropped 4 bases, with 10 bases sitting between them. Here the CDR3 reads CASSYYRASETQYF. CDR3 sequence (DNA): TGTGCCAGCAGTTACTACAGGGCATCAGAGACCCAGTACTTC.

This clonotype has only a few counts. The J gene is TRBJ2-1, the V gene TRBV7-2, with D maybe TRBD2 (6 bases). V shed 1 base and J shed 8 bases, with 12 bases lying between them. The germline gives CDR1 SGHTA, CDR2 FQGNSA. This CDR3 is 14 amino acids long. DNA of the CDR3: TGTGCCAGCAGCTTAGAGGTAGCTAGCGATGAGCAGTTCTTC. It encodes CASSLEVASDEQFF.

J is TRBJ2-1 and V is TRBV4-3; 13 positions agree with TRBD2. CDR3 length: 18 residues. The ends lost 4 bases at V and 8 bases at J; junction bases unmatched: 14. Germline-derived CDR1 and CDR2 are LGHNA and YSLEER. CDR3 nucleotide sequence: TGCGCCAGCAGCCCTGGGACTAGCGGGGCCCTCGACAAGTATGAGCAGTTCTTC. Its protein is CASSPGTSGALDKYEQFF.

The J gene is TRBJ1-2, the V gene TRBV18; D gene ambiguous. Trimming left V 5 bases short and J 2 bases short, with 12 bases between. This CDR3 is 14 amino acids long. Germline assignment: CDR1 KGHSH and CDR2 LQKENI. CDR3 DNA sequence: TGTGCCAGCTCAAGTCGGGAACAGAACTATGGCTACACCTTC. Its translation: CASSSREQNYGYTF.

This rearrangement joins TRBV29-1 to TRBJ1-2; D may be TRBD1 (6 bases). The CDR3 contains 14 residues. V was trimmed by 0 bases and J by 6 bases, leaving 14 bases between them. Per germline, CDR1 SQVTM and CDR2 ANQGSEA. CDR3 sequence (DNA): TGCAGCGTTGAAGAGCAGGAGGGGGTCCATGGCTACACCTTC. It specifies CSVEEQEGVHGYTF.

V is TRBV5-1 and J is TRBJ2-7; D unresolved. The CDR3 consists of 13 residues. V lost 4 bases and J 3 bases, leaving 11 bases between the germline ends. Germline values: CDR1 SGHRS, CDR2 YFSETQ. For the CDR3, the DNA is TGCGCCAGCAGCGTCCCGGGCAACTACGAGCAGTACTTC. This gives the protein CASSVPGNYEQYF.

The rearrangement links TRBV20-1 to TRBJ2-5; tentatively, D is TRBD2 (5 bases). V shed 2 bases and J shed 5 bases, with 15 bases lying between them. Germline CDR1 is DFQATT and CDR2 is SNEGSKA (reference sequence). The CDR3 sequence is 14 residues long. CDR3 sequence: CSARREQLRETQYF. DNA of the CDR3: TGCAGTGCTAGAAGGGAGCAACTGCGGGAGACCCAGTACTTC.